This is a list of T cell receptor beta chains from one sample in a study of T cell responses to AZD1222 COVID-19 vaccine. The table came from immunoSEQ multiplex PCR; TCRdb's copy has only in-frame clones and leaves some out. This table has some 130,000 clones, 86% appearing once. Sequencing used peripheral blood, obtained on day 0 of AZD1222 vaccination. Every receptor here comes from an adult in good health. CDR3s include the opening cysteine and the closing phenylalanine or tryptophan. The D gene is left open where the match is weak. The size of a clone is reported for some rows only, either as once, few or many, or as a class for expanded clones.

abundance: NA; d_gene: NA; v_gene: TRBV5-5; j_gene: TRBJ1-2; len: 13; CDR3nt: TGTGCCAGCAGCTTGGGACAGAACTATGGCTACACCTTC; CDR3aa: CASSLGQNYGYTF
abundance: NA; d_gene: TRBD2; v_gene: TRBV6-4; j_gene: TRBJ2-3; len: 18; CDR3nt: TGTGCCAGCAGTGACTCCAGCGGGGGGGCTTCGGGATCAGATACGCAGTATTTT; CDR3aa: CASSDSSGGASGSDTQYF
abundance: NA; d_gene: NA; v_gene: TRBV30; j_gene: TRBJ2-7; len: 14; CDR3nt: TGTGCCTGGAGGAGGGGGGGGGCCTCCTACGAGCAGTACTTC; CDR3aa: CAWRRGGASYEQYF
abundance: many; d_gene: NA; v_gene: TRBV19; j_gene: TRBJ1-1; len: 13; CDR3nt: TGTGCCAGTAGTCCCGGGGACATTGGTGAAGCTTTCTTT; CDR3aa: CASSPGDIGEAFF
abundance: NA; d_gene: NA; v_gene: TRBV24-1; j_gene: TRBJ2-3; len: 14; CDR3nt: TGTGCCACCAGTGTCGGGGGGCCCACAGATACGCAGTATTTT; CDR3aa: CATSVGGPTDTQYF
abundance: NA; d_gene: TRBD2; v_gene: TRBV7-2; j_gene: TRBJ2-7; len: 16; CDR3nt: TGTGCCAGCAGCCGCCGGGGAGCGGGGGGAAACTACGAGCAGTACTTC; CDR3aa: CASSRRGAGGNYEQYF
abundance: NA; d_gene: NA; v_gene: TRBV10-3; j_gene: TRBJ1-6; len: 18; CDR3nt: TGTGCCATCAGTGAGTCGGTGGGGAGGGGCTCCTATAATTCACCCCTCCACTTT; CDR3aa: CAISESVGRGSYNSPLHF
abundance: NA; d_gene: NA; v_gene: TRBV3-1/TRBV3-2; j_gene: TRBJ1-2; len: 14; CDR3nt: TGTGCCAGCAGCCAAGTGGCGGATTACTACGGCTACACCTTC; CDR3aa: CASSQVADYYGYTF
abundance: NA; d_gene: NA; v_gene: TRBV19; j_gene: TRBJ2-1; len: 13; CDR3nt: TGTGCCACCGGACTATCCCCCTACAATGAGCAGTTCTTC; CDR3aa: CATGLSPYNEQFF
abundance: NA; d_gene: TRBD1; v_gene: TRBV19; j_gene: TRBJ2-7; len: 14; CDR3nt: TGTGCCAGTAGTGGGCAGGGGGCCTCCTACGAGCAGTACTTC; CDR3aa: CASSGQGASYEQYF
abundance: NA; d_gene: NA; v_gene: TRBV6-5; j_gene: TRBJ1-3; len: 13; CDR3nt: TGTGCCAGCAGCCGGGACCCTGGAAACACCATATATTTT; CDR3aa: CASSRDPGNTIYF
abundance: NA; d_gene: NA; v_gene: TRBV27; j_gene: TRBJ2-1; len: 18; CDR3nt: TGTGCCACCACAAGGAGGGCGGGGGCCTCTAGCTCCTACAATGAGCAGTTCTTC; CDR3aa: CATTRRAGASSSYNEQFF
abundance: NA; d_gene: TRBD1; v_gene: TRBV7-9; j_gene: TRBJ1-1; len: 12; CDR3nt: TGTGCCAGCAGCCTAGGACAGGCTGGCGCTTTCTTT; CDR3aa: CASSLGQAGAFF
abundance: NA; d_gene: NA; v_gene: TRBV20-1; j_gene: TRBJ1-5; len: 15; CDR3nt: TGCAGTGCTAGTCCTGGGACGGGCTTTAATCAGCCCCAGCATTTT; CDR3aa: CSASPGTGFNQPQHF
abundance: NA; d_gene: NA; v_gene: TRBV11-2; j_gene: TRBJ2-2; len: 16; CDR3nt: TGTGCCAGCAGCTTCGCAGGGAGCATGGGAACCGGGGAGCTGTTTTTT; CDR3aa: CASSFAGSMGTGELFF
abundance: once; d_gene: TRBD1; v_gene: TRBV10-3; j_gene: TRBJ2-7; len: 15; CDR3nt: TGTGCCATCAGTGAGACCCCGGGACAGGGCCACGAGCAGTACTTC; CDR3aa: CAISETPGQGHEQYF
abundance: NA; d_gene: NA; v_gene: TRBV11-2; j_gene: TRBJ2-3; len: 15; CDR3nt: TGTGCCAGCAGACTCAGGGGGGCTAGCACAGATACGCAGTATTTT; CDR3aa: CASRLRGASTDTQYF
abundance: NA; d_gene: TRBD1; v_gene: TRBV4-3; j_gene: TRBJ2-2; len: 16; CDR3nt: TGCGCCAGCAGCCAGGGACAGGGAATAGGCACCGGGGAGCTGTTTTTT; CDR3aa: CASSQGQGIGTGELFF
abundance: NA; d_gene: TRBD1; v_gene: TRBV28; j_gene: TRBJ1-2; len: 15; CDR3nt: TGTGCCAGCAGGCCGGGACAGGGGGCTTATTATGGCTACACCTTC; CDR3aa: CASRPGQGAYYGYTF
abundance: NA; d_gene: NA; v_gene: TRBV28; j_gene: TRBJ1-3; len: 15; CDR3nt: TGTGCCAGCAGTGCAGGGGATACGGCGGGAAACACCATATATTTT; CDR3aa: CASSAGDTAGNTIYF
abundance: NA; d_gene: NA; v_gene: TRBV7-2; j_gene: TRBJ2-5; len: 14; CDR3nt: TGTGCCAGCAGCTTTCAAAGGGGAGGAGAGACCCAGTACTTC; CDR3aa: CASSFQRGGETQYF
abundance: NA; d_gene: TRBD2; v_gene: TRBV18; j_gene: TRBJ2-5; len: 16; CDR3nt: TGTGCCAGCTCACCCTTCTTATTACGGGGGGAAGAGACCCAGTACTTC; CDR3aa: CASSPFLLRGEETQYF
abundance: NA; d_gene: NA; v_gene: TRBV5-1; j_gene: TRBJ2-3; len: 15; CDR3nt: TGCGCCAGCAGCTCCCAAAGGGGGACTTCAGATACGCAGTATTTT; CDR3aa: CASSSQRGTSDTQYF
abundance: few; d_gene: NA; v_gene: TRBV28; j_gene: TRBJ1-5; len: 15; CDR3nt: TGTGCCAGCAGTTTATCCGCGGGGGGCAATCAGCCCCAGCATTTT; CDR3aa: CASSLSAGGNQPQHF
abundance: NA; d_gene: NA; v_gene: TRBV6-5; j_gene: TRBJ2-7; len: 12; CDR3nt: TGTGCCAGCAGTCAAAGGAGCTACGAGCAGTACTTC; CDR3aa: CASSQRSYEQYF
abundance: NA; d_gene: NA; v_gene: TRBV19; j_gene: TRBJ1-5; len: 14; CDR3nt: TGTGCCACCAGCCCGTTGGAGGACAGTCAGCCCCAGCATTTT; CDR3aa: CATSPLEDSQPQHF
abundance: NA; d_gene: NA; v_gene: TRBV7-2; j_gene: TRBJ1-1; len: 15; CDR3nt: TGTGCCAGCAGCTTAGGGGGGACGATGGAAACTGAAGCTTTCTTT; CDR3aa: CASSLGGTMETEAFF
abundance: NA; d_gene: NA; v_gene: TRBV2; j_gene: TRBJ1-2; len: 13; CDR3nt: TGTGCCAGCCGTGGGGGCGCCTATAGTGGCTACACCTTC; CDR3aa: CASRGGAYSGYTF
abundance: NA; d_gene: NA; v_gene: TRBV7-3; j_gene: TRBJ1-2; len: 16; CDR3nt: TGTGCCAGCAGCAACTGGGCGGGGGATGTCGGCTATGGCTACACCTTC; CDR3aa: CASSNWAGDVGYGYTF
abundance: NA; d_gene: NA; v_gene: TRBV30; j_gene: TRBJ1-1; len: 11; CDR3nt: TGTGCCTGGAGAGGGGTTCTGAACGCTTTCTTT; CDR3aa: CAWRGVLNAFF
abundance: once; d_gene: NA; v_gene: TRBV11-2; j_gene: TRBJ1-1; len: 14; CDR3nt: TGTGCCAGCACTTTACGAGTGGCGAGCACTGAAGCTTTCTTT; CDR3aa: CASTLRVASTEAFF
abundance: NA; d_gene: TRBD1; v_gene: TRBV5-6; j_gene: TRBJ1-5; len: 15; CDR3nt: TGTGCCAGCACCACCGGGACAGGTGACAATCAGCCCCAGCATTTT; CDR3aa: CASTTGTGDNQPQHF
abundance: NA; d_gene: NA; v_gene: TRBV6-5; j_gene: TRBJ1-6; len: 15; CDR3nt: TGTGCCAGCAGGGTTGACGGGAACTATAATTCACCCCTCCACTTT; CDR3aa: CASRVDGNYNSPLHF
abundance: once; d_gene: NA; v_gene: TRBV28; j_gene: TRBJ2-7; len: 15; CDR3nt: TGTGCCAGCAGTTTCGCCCAAAATAATGACTACGAGCAGTACTTC; CDR3aa: CASSFAQNNDYEQYF
abundance: NA; d_gene: TRBD1; v_gene: TRBV7-9; j_gene: TRBJ1-1; len: 16; CDR3nt: TGTGCCAGCAGCCTCCCGGGGGGAGACAGGGCGGCTGAAGCTTTCTTT; CDR3aa: CASSLPGGDRAAEAFF
abundance: many; d_gene: NA; v_gene: TRBV2; j_gene: TRBJ1-2; len: 13; CDR3nt: TGTGCCAGCAAGGTTTCCGGGGGGTATGGCTACACCTTC; CDR3aa: CASKVSGGYGYTF
abundance: NA; d_gene: TRBD1; v_gene: TRBV4-1; j_gene: TRBJ1-5; len: 17; CDR3nt: TGCGCCAGCAGCCAAGCCGGGACAGAAGTTAGCAATCAGCCCCAGCATTTT; CDR3aa: CASSQAGTEVSNQPQHF
abundance: NA; d_gene: NA; v_gene: TRBV5-6; j_gene: TRBJ2-7; len: 16; CDR3nt: TGTGCCAGCAGCTTGACTGGGGGTCCTAGGACATACGAGCAGTACTTC; CDR3aa: CASSLTGGPRTYEQYF
abundance: NA; d_gene: TRBD1; v_gene: TRBV29-1; j_gene: TRBJ1-2; len: 13; CDR3nt: TGTACTTCGGACAGGCGGGATCTATTTGGCTACACCTTC; CDR3aa: CTSDRRDLFGYTF
abundance: NA; d_gene: NA; v_gene: TRBV7-2; j_gene: TRBJ2-5; len: 11; CDR3nt: TGTGCCCCAGCATCCCAAGAGACCCAGTACTTC; CDR3aa: CAPASQETQYF
abundance: NA; d_gene: NA; v_gene: TRBV28; j_gene: TRBJ1-5; len: 13; CDR3nt: TGTGCCAGCACCTTGGGCGGGAATCAGCCCCAGCATTTT; CDR3aa: CASTLGGNQPQHF
abundance: NA; d_gene: NA; v_gene: TRBV19; j_gene: TRBJ2-5; len: 16; CDR3nt: TGTGCCAGTAGCATTGCGGCACGGATTTTCCAAGAGACCCAGTACTTC; CDR3aa: CASSIAARIFQETQYF
abundance: NA; d_gene: NA; v_gene: TRBV5-6; j_gene: TRBJ1-5; len: 14; CDR3nt: TGTGCCAGCAGCCTGCAGGGTGAGGGTCAGCCCCAGCATTTT; CDR3aa: CASSLQGEGQPQHF
abundance: few; d_gene: NA; v_gene: TRBV5-1; j_gene: TRBJ1-1; len: 14; CDR3nt: TGCGCCAGCAGCTTGAGGGCCCTGAACACTGAAGCTTTCTTT; CDR3aa: CASSLRALNTEAFF
abundance: few; d_gene: NA; v_gene: TRBV5-4; j_gene: TRBJ1-2; len: 16; CDR3nt: TGTGCCAGCAGCTTACCTCCAGGTAGCTTTGACTATGGCTACACCTTC; CDR3aa: CASSLPPGSFDYGYTF
abundance: NA; d_gene: NA; v_gene: TRBV11-2; j_gene: TRBJ1-2; len: 13; CDR3nt: TGTGCCAGCAGCCCTATAGGGCCCTATGGCTACACCTTC; CDR3aa: CASSPIGPYGYTF
abundance: NA; d_gene: NA; v_gene: TRBV6-5; j_gene: TRBJ2-3; len: 14; CDR3nt: TGTGCCAGCAGGGGAGCGGGTGGGGGAGATACGCAGTATTTT; CDR3aa: CASRGAGGGDTQYF
abundance: NA; d_gene: NA; v_gene: TRBV27; j_gene: TRBJ1-2; len: 14; CDR3nt: TGTGCCAGCAGTTTATATAAGGAGGGCTATGGCTACACCTTC; CDR3aa: CASSLYKEGYGYTF
abundance: NA; d_gene: TRBD1; v_gene: TRBV28; j_gene: TRBJ1-5; len: 14; CDR3nt: TGTGCCAGCAGTCTAGGGACAGGGTATCAGCCCCAGCATTTT; CDR3aa: CASSLGTGYQPQHF